The 15 T cell receptor beta chains below come from one sample, sequenced in a study of technical replicates of blood from several donors. Some clones are missing from TCRdb's copy, which holds only in-frame ones; the method was immunoSEQ multiplex PCR. Of about 8,700 clones listed, roughly 91% are singletons. The sequenced sample consisted of PBMCs. The receptors originated from a human donor in good health.

This clone was recorded only once. The V and J genes are TRBV5-6 and TRBJ1-2; 7 nucleotides line up with TRBD1. V trimming: 4 bases; J trimming: 4 bases; junction bases outside the gene matches: 4. The germline V gene has CDR1 SGHDT and CDR2 YYEEEE. The CDR3 consists of 13 residues. In nucleotides, the CDR3 is TGTGCCAGCAGCCGAGACAGGGCCTATGGCTACACCTTC. This translates into CASSRDRAYGYTF.

J is TRBJ2-5 and V is TRBV21-1; the listed D gene, TRBD1, was not tested against the DNA. TRBV21-1 is annotated as a pseudogene. This CDR3 has 16 amino acids. CDR3 residues: CASSTGGRGPQETQYF. The CDR3, as DNA: TGTGCCAGCAGTACGGGCGGAAGGGGCCCACAAGAGACCCAGTACTTC.

This clone was found once. CDR3 DNA sequence: TGCAGTGCATATTCAGGGGGCTACACCTTC. It codes for CSAYSGGYTF. V is TRBV20-1 and J is TRBJ1-2; tentative D call: TRBD1 (5 bases). Germline lookup yields CDR1 DFQATT and CDR2 SNEGSKA (reference sequence). V was clipped by 6 bases and J by 8 bases, with 10 bases between them. This CDR3 comprises 10 residues.

The chain carries TRBV27 and TRBJ1-1; 8 nucleotides line up with TRBD1. After removal of 0 bases from V and 4 bases from J, the junction contained 4 bases not matched to a gene. The length of the CDR3 is 15 residues. The V gene's germline CDR1 is MNHEY and CDR2 SMNVEV (reference sequence). The CDR3 spells CASSLSGTGVTEAFF. DNA of the CDR3: TGTGCCAGCAGTTTATCAGGGACAGGAGTCACTGAAGCTTTCTTT.

Here the CDR3 DNA reads TGTGCCAGCAGTTACAAGGGGGCGCTCAGTAATGAAAAACTGTTTTTT. Protein product: CASSYKGALSNEKLFF. The rearrangement joins TRBV6-5 to TRBJ1-4; 7 nucleotides line up with TRBD1. This CDR3 spans 16 amino acids. CDR1 and CDR2 (germline): MNHEY, SVGAGI. The V gene end was trimmed by 2 bases and the J gene end by 4 bases; junction bases not matched to a gene: 7.

The V and J genes are TRBV5-1 and TRBJ2-2, with TRBD2 identical over 12 bases. Germline V gene lookup returns CDR1 SGHRS and CDR2 YFSETQ. With 0 bases clipped from V and 0 bases from J, the junction kept 3 bases outside the gene matches. This CDR3 contains 18 residues. The CDR3 sequence is CASSLASGRVANTGELFF. CDR3 nucleotide sequence: TGCGCCAGCAGCTTGGCTAGCGGGAGGGTAGCGAACACCGGGGAGCTGTTTTTT.

This chain connects TRBV6-1 to TRBJ2-1, with D perhaps TRBD2 (5 bases). Trimming left V 3 bases short and J 0 bases short, with 12 bases between. This CDR3 is built from 16 residues. Germline-derived CDR1 and CDR2 are MNHNS and SASEGT. CDR3 bases: TGTGCCAGCAGTGAGGGGTACGCGGGCTCCTACAATGAGCAGTTCTTC. Translating it yields CASSEGYAGSYNEQFF.

The chain couples TRBV28 to TRBJ2-7; D uncertain. This CDR3 region has 15 residues. The ends were cut back, 3 bases at V and 3 bases at J, with 15 bases in the middle. Germline CDR1 MDHEN, CDR2 SYDVKM. CDR3 in amino acids: CASSFEIETGYEQYF. Written as DNA, the CDR3 is TGTGCCAGCAGTTTTGAAATAGAAACGGGCTACGAGCAGTACTTC.

This chain uses TRBV27 with TRBJ1-2; a possible D gene is TRBD1 (6 bases). Germline lookup yields CDR1 MNHEY and CDR2 SMNVEV (reference sequence). Trimming pared 5 bases from V and 6 bases from J, leaving 16 bases between. The CDR3 runs to 14 residues. In nucleotides, the CDR3 is TGTGCCAGCAGTCTTACGGGGCAGGGGAATGGCTACACCTTC. Protein product: CASSLTGQGNGYTF.

This rearrangement joins TRBV5-1 to TRBJ2-3; TRBD1 agrees at 8 bases. V lost 4 bases and J lost 3; bases outside the gene matches: 10. CDR3 length equals 16 residues. CDR1 is SGHRS and CDR2 is YFSETQ in the germline V gene. CDR3 amino acids: CASSGGQVWTTDTQYF. The CDR3 nucleotides are TGCGCCAGCAGCGGGGGACAGGTTTGGACGACAGATACGCAGTATTTT.

This clone was found a few times. The chain combines TRBV5-1 with TRBJ2-7; TRBD2 might be the D (5 bases). This CDR3 comprises 12 residues. The germline V and J ends were trimmed by 2 bases and 4 bases, with 7 bases remaining between them. The germline gives CDR1 SGHRS, CDR2 YFSETQ. The CDR3 region is CASSFDYYEQYF. The CDR3 DNA reads TGCGCCAGCAGCTTTGACTATTACGAGCAGTACTTC.

The chain combines TRBV28 with TRBJ2-1, with 7 bases fitting TRBD1. V was clipped by 5 bases and J by 0 bases; unmatched bases: 10. The CDR3 spans 17 residues. Germline CDR1 reads MDHEN; CDR2 reads SYDVKM. The CDR3 spells CASSPSWGQSSYNEQFF. DNA of the CDR3: TGTGCCAGCAGTCCCAGTTGGGGACAGAGCTCCTACAATGAGCAGTTCTTC.

The sample holds one count of this clone. The rearrangement uses TRBV27 and TRBJ1-2; 7 bases are shared with TRBD1. CDR1 and CDR2 from the germline V gene are MNHEY and SMNVEV (reference sequence). Unmatched junction bases numbered 7, after V lost 5 bases and J lost 1 base. The length of the CDR3 is 15 residues. CDR3 DNA: TGTGCCAGCAGTGGGTTAGGGGACAGTAACTATGGCTACACCTTC. Translating it yields CASSGLGDSNYGYTF.

As concerns this clone: One junction end does not reproduce the germline sequence, and a read error may be involved. In nucleotides, the CDR3 is TGTGCCTGGGGTGTGGGCTTTAATGAAAAACTGTTTTTT. It codes for CAWGVGFNEKLFF. V gene TRBV30 combines with J gene TRBJ1-4; D not certain. The V gene's germline CDR1 is GTSNPN and CDR2 SVGIG (reference sequence). The CDR3 is 13 amino acids.

The chain employs TRBV2 and TRBJ1-1; D gene unclear. The CDR3 is 14 amino acids. Between the trimmed V and J ends, which lost 9 bases and 5 bases, there was a span of 19 bases. Per the germline V gene, CDR1 is SNHLY and CDR2 is FYNNEI. CDR3 loop: CASRKKSRLTEAFF. DNA for the CDR3: TGTGCCAGTAGGAAGAAATCGAGGTTGACTGAAGCTTTCTTT.